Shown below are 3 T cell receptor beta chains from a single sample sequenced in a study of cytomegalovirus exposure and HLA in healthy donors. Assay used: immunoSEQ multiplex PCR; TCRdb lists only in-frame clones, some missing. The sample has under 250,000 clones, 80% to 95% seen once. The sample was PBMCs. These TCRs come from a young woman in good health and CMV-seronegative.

This CDR3 is CSVPRGPGTDTQYF. The CDR3, as DNA: TGCAGCGTACCCAGGGGGCCCGGCACAGATACGCAGTATTTT. This chain connects TRBV29-1 to TRBJ2-3, with TRBD1 matching 8 bases. The length of the CDR3 is 14 residues. Germline V lookup: CDR1 SQVTM, CDR2 ANQGSEA. V shed 6 bases, J shed 1 base, and the junction held 6 bases outside the gene matches.

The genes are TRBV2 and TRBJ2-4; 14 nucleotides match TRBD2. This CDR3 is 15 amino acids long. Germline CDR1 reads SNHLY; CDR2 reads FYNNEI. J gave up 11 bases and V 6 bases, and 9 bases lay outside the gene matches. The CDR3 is CASRSFGLAGGFQYF. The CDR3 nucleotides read TGTGCCAGCAGATCCTTTGGACTAGCGGGAGGTTTTCAGTACTTC.

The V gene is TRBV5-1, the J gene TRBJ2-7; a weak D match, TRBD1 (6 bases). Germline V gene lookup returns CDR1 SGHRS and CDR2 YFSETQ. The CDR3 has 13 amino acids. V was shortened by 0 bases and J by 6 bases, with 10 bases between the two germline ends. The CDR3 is CASSLDRAAEQYF. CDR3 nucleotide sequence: TGCGCCAGCAGCTTGGACAGGGCGGCCGAGCAGTACTTC. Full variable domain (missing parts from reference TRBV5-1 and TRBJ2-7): KAGVTQTPRYLIKTRGQQVTLSCSPISGHRSVSWYQQTPGQGLQFLFEYFSETQRNKGNFPGRFSGRQFSNSRSEMNVSTLELGDSALYLCASSLDRAAEQYFGPGTRLTVT.